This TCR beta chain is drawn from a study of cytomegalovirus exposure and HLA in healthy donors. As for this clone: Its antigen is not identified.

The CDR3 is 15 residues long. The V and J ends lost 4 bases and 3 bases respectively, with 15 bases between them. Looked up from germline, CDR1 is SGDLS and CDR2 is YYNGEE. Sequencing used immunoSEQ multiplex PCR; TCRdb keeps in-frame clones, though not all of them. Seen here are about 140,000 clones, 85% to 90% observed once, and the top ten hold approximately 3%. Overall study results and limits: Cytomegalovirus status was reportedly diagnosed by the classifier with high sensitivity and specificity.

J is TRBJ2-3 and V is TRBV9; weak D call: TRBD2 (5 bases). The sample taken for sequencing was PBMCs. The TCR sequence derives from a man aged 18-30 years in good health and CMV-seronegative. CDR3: CASSSQGWRTDTQYF. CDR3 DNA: TGTGCCAGCAGCTCACAAGGATGGAGGACAGATACGCAGTATTTT.